This TCR beta chain is from a study of cytomegalovirus exposure and HLA in healthy donors. Some clones are missing from TCRdb's copy, which holds only in-frame ones; the method was immunoSEQ multiplex PCR. The data show 200,000 to 250,000 clones, with 80% to 90% seen just once and about 2.8% held by the top ten. Overall study findings and caveats: A list of approximately 160 TCR beta chains associated with cytomegalovirus was given. In vitro, three CMV-associated chains proved specific for CMV antigens.

This clone was counted once. Its antigen is undetermined. Sample: PBMCs. The sequence came from a man younger than 35 in good health and CMV-seronegative.

The chain's CDR3 is CASSPQIRDYLYTGELFF. DNA for the CDR3: TGTGCCAGCAGCCCTCAGATCCGGGACTACCTCTACACCGGGGAGCTGTTTTTT. This chain uses TRBV7-2 with TRBJ2-2, with 7 positions matching TRBD2. The CDR3 runs to 18 residues. V lost 5 bases to trimming and J lost 3 bases; unmatched junction nucleotides: 15. Germline assignment: CDR1 SGHTA and CDR2 FQGNSA.